One and the same sample provided the 24 T cell receptor beta chains below, sequenced in a study of CXCR3-negative and CXCR3-positive naive CD8 T cells. UMI-tagged TRB cDNA libraries were built via 5' RACE. Each CDR3 protein gets one entry in TCRdb, which reprocessed the 5' RACE reads and gives no DNA. This listing includes 45,000 to 60,000 distinct CDR3 sequences. Specimen: memory CD8+ T cells from blood. These receptors were obtained from a human donor in good health. Some clones in this sample may be carry-over from other donors' samples.

This chain connects TRBV20-1 to TRBJ1-1. CDR1 and CDR2 (germline): DFQATT, SNEGSKA (reference sequence). This CDR3 comprises 12 residues. The CDR3 protein is CSARGVGTEAFF.

The chain joins TRBV7-7 to TRBJ1-5. The germline gives CDR1 SSHAT, CDR2 FNYEAQ (reference sequence). This CDR3 region has 20 residues. CDR3 residues: CASSPLPFLYRENSNQRQHF.

The V and J genes are TRBV4-2 and TRBJ2-4. Germline V gene lookup returns CDR1 LGHNA and CDR2 YNFKEQ. There are 15 residues in the CDR3. CDR3: CASSQDRIAKNIQYF.

The CDR3 is CASSSARVSQYF. This chain links TRBV7-9 with TRBJ2-5; lacking DNA, the TRBD1 call made by TCRdb goes unchecked. CDR1 and CDR2 from the germline V gene are SEHNR and FQNEAQ (reference sequence). The CDR3 contains 12 residues. Full variable domain (missing parts from reference TRBV7-9 and TRBJ2-5): DTGVSQNPRHKITKRGQNVTFRCDPISEHNRLYWYRQTLGQGPEFLTYFQNEAQLEKSRLLSDRFSAERPKGSFSTLEIQRTEQGDSAMYLCASSSARVSQYFGPGTRLLVL.

Measured by frequency, this clonotype is medium-sized (0.01 to 0.1%). This sequence joins TRBV6-4 and TRBJ2-3; lacking DNA, the TRBD2 call made by TCRdb goes unchecked. CDR1 is MRHNA, CDR2 SNTAGT, per germline. The CDR3 is 15 residues long. CDR3 residues: CASSTAGGETDTQYF.

The chain uses TRBV6-4 and TRBJ2-7. The CDR3 loop spans 17 amino acids. Germline CDR1 reads MRHNA; CDR2 reads SNTAGT. The CDR3 spells CASSSPEQPPMSYEQYF.

The V and J genes are TRBV14 and TRBJ1-1; TCRdb calls TRBD1, which cannot be checked without DNA. The CDR3 is 13 amino acids. Germline assignment: CDR1 SGHDN and CDR2 FVKESK. The CDR3 spells CASEGQGNTEAFF. Full variable domain (outside the CDR3, taken from reference TRBV14 and TRBJ1-1): EAGVTQFPSHSVIEKGQTVTLRCDPISGHDNLYWYRRVMGKEIKFLLHFVKESKQDESGMPNNRFLAERTGGTYSTLKVQPAELEDSGVYFCASEGQGNTEAFFGQGTRLTVV.

The chain has TRBV12-3 or TRBV12-4 and TRBJ2-5; TCRdb outputs TRBD1, but without DNA this stays unchecked. This CDR3 comprises 17 residues. Here the CDR3 reads CASSATLIDRLQETQYF.

The V call is TRBV7-9, the J call TRBJ2-1. Germline loops: CDR1 SEHNR, CDR2 FQNEAQ (reference sequence). The CDR3 contains 14 residues. The CDR3 sequence is CASSRPTENNEQFF.

V and J are TRBV15 and TRBJ2-5; TCRdb designates TRBD1, a call that cannot be tested without DNA. This CDR3 spans 15 amino acids. CDR1 is LNHNV, CDR2 YYDKDF, per germline (reference sequence). The CDR3 protein is CATQDNNRGWGTQYF.

The chain carries TRBV5-1 and TRBJ2-1; TCRdb gives TRBD2 as the D gene, but with no DNA this cannot be confirmed. This CDR3 region has 16 residues. Per germline, CDR1 SGHRS and CDR2 YFSETQ. The CDR3 reads CASSDRTSGGADEQFF.

The chain has TRBV6-4 and TRBJ1-1. Germline CDR1 MRHNA, CDR2 SNTAGT. The CDR3 runs to 15 residues. The CDR3 here is CASSEQIGPNTEAFF.

The V and J genes are TRBV9 and TRBJ2-7; TCRdb's D call, TRBD2, is unchecked because there is no DNA. Germline V lookup: CDR1 SGDLS, CDR2 YYNGEE. The CDR3 extends over 14 amino acids. CDR3 protein: CASSPPSDSYEQYF. The whole variable domain, remainder taken from reference TRBV9 and TRBJ2-7, is DSGVTQTPKHLITATGQRVTLRCSPRSGDLSVYWYQQSLDQGLQFLIQYYNGEERAKGNILERFSAQQFPDLHSELNLSSLELGDSALYFCASSPPSDSYEQYFGPGTRLTVT.

This clonotype is classed as medium-sized (0.01 to 0.1%) by frequency. The gene calls are TRBV15 and TRBJ2-7; TCRdb's D gene call, TRBD1, goes unchecked for lack of DNA. This CDR3 contains 18 residues. Looked up from germline, CDR1 is LNHNV and CDR2 is YYDKDF (reference sequence). CDR3 region: CATSRGSNTGTASREQYF.

V usage is TRBV25-1 and J usage is TRBJ1-5; TCRdb lists TRBD1, though no DNA is available to test this call. Germline values: CDR1 MGHDK, CDR2 SYGVNS. The CDR3 covers 15 residues. The CDR3 loop is CASSVGTGLNQPQHF. The full variable domain, with the rest looked up from reference TRBV25-1 and TRBJ1-5, is EADIYQTPRYLVIGTGKKITLECSQTMGHDKMYWYQQDPGMELHLIHYSYGVNSTEKGDLSSESTVSRIRTEHFPLTLESARPSHTSQYLCASSVGTGLNQPQHFGDGTRLSIL.

The gene calls are TRBV24-1 and TRBJ2-1; TCRdb's D call of TRBD1 is untestable without DNA. The CDR3 contains 16 residues. The germline V gene has CDR1 KGHDR and CDR2 SFDVKD. The CDR3 here is CATSDFPGITYNEQFF.

The V and J genes are TRBV28 and TRBJ2-1; checking the TCRdb D call of TRBD2 is not possible without DNA. The CDR3 covers 17 residues. The germline V gene has CDR1 MDHEN and CDR2 SYDVKM. CDR3 sequence: CASIPVGLGRSADEQFF.

The chain links TRBV19 to TRBJ1-1. CDR1 is LNHDA, CDR2 SQIVND, per germline (reference sequence). The CDR3 is 13 amino acids. CDR3: CASSLGTAAEAFF.

The CDR3 spells CGVRGRQNPYEQYF. The gene calls are TRBV29-1 and TRBJ2-7; lacking DNA, the TRBD2 call made by TCRdb goes unchecked. CDR3 length equals 14 residues. Per the germline V gene, CDR1 is SQVTM and CDR2 is ANQGSEA.

The CDR3 protein is CSASGLGGYEQFF. This chain joins TRBV20-1 and TRBJ2-1; the TCRdb D gene call, TRBD2, has no DNA to confirm it. The germline gives CDR1 DFQATT, CDR2 SNEGSKA (reference sequence). CDR3 size: 13 residues.

The genes are TRBV28 and TRBJ2-7; TCRdb proposes TRBD2, but this gene call is untestable without DNA. The CDR3 loop spans 15 amino acids. Germline V CDR1 and CDR2: MDHEN, SYDVKM. The CDR3: CASCPRALNSYEQYF.

The chain is built from TRBV20-1 and TRBJ2-7; the D gene TCRdb calls, TRBD2, cannot be checked with no DNA. There are 15 residues in the CDR3. Germline assignment: CDR1 DFQATT and CDR2 SNEGSKA (reference sequence). The CDR3 spells CSAKMGLAGSYEQYF.

The V and J genes are TRBV28 and TRBJ2-7; the TCRdb D gene call, TRBD1, has no DNA to confirm it. Looked up from germline, CDR1 is MDHEN and CDR2 is SYDVKM. This CDR3 has 15 residues. The chain's CDR3 is CASSLSPDRNDEQYF.

This rearrangement joins TRBV7-9 to TRBJ2-5. CDR1 is SEHNR, CDR2 FQNEAQ, per germline (reference sequence). The length of the CDR3 is 12 residues. This chain's CDR3 is CASSSHQETQYF.